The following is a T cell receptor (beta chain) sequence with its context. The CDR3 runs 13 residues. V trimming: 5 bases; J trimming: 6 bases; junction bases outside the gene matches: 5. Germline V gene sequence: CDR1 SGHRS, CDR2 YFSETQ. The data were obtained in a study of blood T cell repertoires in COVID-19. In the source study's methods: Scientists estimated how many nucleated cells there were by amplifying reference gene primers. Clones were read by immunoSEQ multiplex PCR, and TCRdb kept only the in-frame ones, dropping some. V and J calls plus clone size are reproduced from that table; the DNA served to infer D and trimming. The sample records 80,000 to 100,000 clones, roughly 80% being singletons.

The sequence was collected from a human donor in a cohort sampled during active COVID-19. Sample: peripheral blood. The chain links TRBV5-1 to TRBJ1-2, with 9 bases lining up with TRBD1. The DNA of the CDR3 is TGCGCCAGCAGAAGCGGGACAGGGAATGGCTACACCTTC. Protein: CASRSGTGNGYTF.